This TCR beta chain was obtained from a study of technical replicates of blood from four donors. Libraries were prepared by immunoSEQ multiplex PCR; TCRdb keeps only in-frame clonotypes and omits some of them. The sample carries 85,000 to 90,000 clones, around 92% recorded once. The sample holds a few counts of this clone. The CDR3 has 15 residues. The ends lost 6 bases at V and 6 bases at J; junction bases unmatched: 7. Germline V gene data show CDR1 as MRHNA and CDR2 as SNTAGT. The source is a human donor in good health. V and J are TRBV6-4 and TRBJ2-1; 11 nucleotides match TRBD2. The sequenced material came from T cells isolated from PBMCs. The CDR3 DNA reads as TGTGCCAGCAGCCTTAGCGGGGGGGCCGGCAATGAGCAGTTCTTC. Translating it yields CASSLSGGAGNEQFF.